The clone carrying this T cell receptor (beta chain) was seen many times. The data were obtained in a study of T cells in Graves' hyperthyroidism and ophthalmopathy. Template material for amplifying TCR beta CDR3 regions consisted of RNA transcripts. Primed by the HTBI set, a first-round RT-PCR was run on the TCR CDR3. TCRdb processed the multiplex PCR reads anew with MiXCR; each CDR3 protein has one entry. The sample comprises about 210,000 distinct CDR3 sequences, approximately 20% of which are singletons, and about 45% rests with the top ten. Germline loops: CDR1 SGHTA, CDR2 FQGNSA. V lost 1 base and J lost 6, with 13 bases in between. The CDR3 contains 15 residues.

Material for sequencing was blood. The chain carries TRBV7-2 and TRBJ1-5, with TRBD1 as a possible D gene (5 bases). The TCR was taken from a middle-aged man with Graves' hyperthyroidism. This CDR3 is CASSLGGGGGQPQHF. CDR3 sequence (DNA): TGTGCCAGCAGCTTAGGCGGGGGAGGAGGTCAGCCCCAGCATTTT.